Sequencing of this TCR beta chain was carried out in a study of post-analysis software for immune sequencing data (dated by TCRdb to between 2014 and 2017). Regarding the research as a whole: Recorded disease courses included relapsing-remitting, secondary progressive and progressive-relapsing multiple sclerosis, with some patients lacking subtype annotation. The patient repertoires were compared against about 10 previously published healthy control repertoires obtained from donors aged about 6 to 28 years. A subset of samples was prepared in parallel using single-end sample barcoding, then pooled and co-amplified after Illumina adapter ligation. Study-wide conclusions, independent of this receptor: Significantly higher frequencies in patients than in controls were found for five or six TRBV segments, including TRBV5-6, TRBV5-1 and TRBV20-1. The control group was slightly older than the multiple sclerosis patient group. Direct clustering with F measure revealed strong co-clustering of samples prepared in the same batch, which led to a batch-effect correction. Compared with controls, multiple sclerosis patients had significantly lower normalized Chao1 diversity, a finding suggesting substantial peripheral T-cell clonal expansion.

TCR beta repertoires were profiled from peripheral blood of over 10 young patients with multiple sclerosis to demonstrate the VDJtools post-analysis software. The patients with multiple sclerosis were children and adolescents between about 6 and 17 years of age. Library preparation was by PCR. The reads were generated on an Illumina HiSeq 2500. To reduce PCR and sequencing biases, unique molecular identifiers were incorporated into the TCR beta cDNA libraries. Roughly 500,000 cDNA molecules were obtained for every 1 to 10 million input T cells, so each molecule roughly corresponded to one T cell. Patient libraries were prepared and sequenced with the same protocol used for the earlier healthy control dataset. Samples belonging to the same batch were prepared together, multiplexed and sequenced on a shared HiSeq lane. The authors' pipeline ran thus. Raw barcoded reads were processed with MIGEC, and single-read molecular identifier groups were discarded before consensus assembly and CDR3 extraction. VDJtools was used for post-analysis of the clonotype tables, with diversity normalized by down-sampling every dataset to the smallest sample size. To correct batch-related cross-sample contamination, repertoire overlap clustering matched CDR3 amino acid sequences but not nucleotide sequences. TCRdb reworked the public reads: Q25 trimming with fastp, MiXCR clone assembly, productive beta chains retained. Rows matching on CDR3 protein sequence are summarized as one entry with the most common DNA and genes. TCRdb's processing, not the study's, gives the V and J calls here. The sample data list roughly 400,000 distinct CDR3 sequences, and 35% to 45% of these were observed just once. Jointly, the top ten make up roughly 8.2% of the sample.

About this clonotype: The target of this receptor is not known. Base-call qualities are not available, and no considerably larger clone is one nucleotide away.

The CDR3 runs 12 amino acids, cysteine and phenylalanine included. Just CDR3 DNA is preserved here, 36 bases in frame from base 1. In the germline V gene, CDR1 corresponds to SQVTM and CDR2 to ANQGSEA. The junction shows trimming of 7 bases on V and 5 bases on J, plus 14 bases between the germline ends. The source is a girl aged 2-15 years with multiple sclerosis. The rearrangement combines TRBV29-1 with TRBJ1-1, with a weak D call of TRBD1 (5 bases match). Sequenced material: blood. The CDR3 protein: CSAQGRGTEAFF. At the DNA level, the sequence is TGCAGCGCCCAGGGTAGGGGTACTGAAGCTTTCTTT. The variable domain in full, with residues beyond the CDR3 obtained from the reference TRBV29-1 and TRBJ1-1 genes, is SAVISQKPSRDICQRGTSLTIQCQVDSQVTMMFWYRQQPGQSLTLIATANQGSEATYESGFVIDKFPISRPNLTFSTLTVSNMSPEDSSIYLCSAQGRGTEAFFGQGTRLTVV.